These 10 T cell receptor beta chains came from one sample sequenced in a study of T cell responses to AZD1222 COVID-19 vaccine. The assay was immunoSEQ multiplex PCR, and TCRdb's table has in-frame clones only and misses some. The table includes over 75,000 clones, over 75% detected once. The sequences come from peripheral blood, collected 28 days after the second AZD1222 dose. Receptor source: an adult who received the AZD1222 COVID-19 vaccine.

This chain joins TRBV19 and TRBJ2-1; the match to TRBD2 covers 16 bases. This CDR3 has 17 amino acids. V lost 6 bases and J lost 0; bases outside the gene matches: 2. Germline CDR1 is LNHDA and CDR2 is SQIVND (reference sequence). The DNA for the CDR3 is TGTGCCAGTAGGGGACTAGCGGGAGGGAGCTCCTACAATGAGCAGTTCTTC. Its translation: CASRGLAGGSSYNEQFF. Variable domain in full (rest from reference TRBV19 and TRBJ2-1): DGGITQSPKYLFRKEGQNVTLSCEQNLNHDAMYWYRQDPGQGLRLIYYSQIVNDFQKGDIAEGYSVSREKKESFPLTVTSAQKNPTAFYLCASRGLAGGSSYNEQFFGPGTRLTVL.

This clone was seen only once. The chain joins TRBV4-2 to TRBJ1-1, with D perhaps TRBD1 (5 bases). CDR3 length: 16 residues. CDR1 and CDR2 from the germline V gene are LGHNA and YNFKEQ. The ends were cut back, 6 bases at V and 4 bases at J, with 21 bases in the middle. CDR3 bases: TGTGCCAGCAGAAAAATCTCGGCGGGGGTCTTCACTGAAGCTTTCTTT. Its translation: CASRKISAGVFTEAFF.

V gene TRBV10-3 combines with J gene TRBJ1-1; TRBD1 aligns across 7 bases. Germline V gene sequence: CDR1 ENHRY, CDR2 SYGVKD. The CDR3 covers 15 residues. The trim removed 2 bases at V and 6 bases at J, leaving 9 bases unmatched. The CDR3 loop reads CAISEPRGGRAEAFF. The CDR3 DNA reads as TGTGCCATCAGTGAGCCCAGGGGGGGCCGCGCTGAAGCTTTCTTT.

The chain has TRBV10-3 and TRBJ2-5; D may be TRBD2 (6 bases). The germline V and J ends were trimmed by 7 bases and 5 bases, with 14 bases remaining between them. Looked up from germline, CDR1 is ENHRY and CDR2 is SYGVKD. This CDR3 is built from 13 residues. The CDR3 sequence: CAIKAEGVETQYF. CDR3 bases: TGTGCCATCAAGGCGGAGGGTGTCGAGACCCAGTACTTC.

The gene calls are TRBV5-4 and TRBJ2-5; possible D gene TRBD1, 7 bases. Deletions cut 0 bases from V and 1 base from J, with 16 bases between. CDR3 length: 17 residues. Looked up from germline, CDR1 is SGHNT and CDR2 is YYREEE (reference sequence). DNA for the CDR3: TGTGCCAGCAGCTTGGCCCGGGGCAGGGGGGTCCAAGAGACCCAGTACTTC. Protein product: CASSLARGRGVQETQYF.

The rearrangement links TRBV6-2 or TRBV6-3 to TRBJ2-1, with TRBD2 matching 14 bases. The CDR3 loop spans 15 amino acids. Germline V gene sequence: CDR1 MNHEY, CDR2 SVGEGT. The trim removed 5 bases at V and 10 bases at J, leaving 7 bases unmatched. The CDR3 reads CASSLPGLAGVEQFF. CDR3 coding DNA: TGTGCCAGCAGTCTCCCGGGACTAGCGGGAGTCGAGCAGTTCTTC.

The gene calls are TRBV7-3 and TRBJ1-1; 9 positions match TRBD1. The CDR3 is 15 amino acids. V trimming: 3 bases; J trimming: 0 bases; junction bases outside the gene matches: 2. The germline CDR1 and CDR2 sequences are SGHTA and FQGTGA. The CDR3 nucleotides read TGTGCCAGCAGCTTGGGGACAGGGCTGAACACTGAAGCTTTCTTT. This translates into CASSLGTGLNTEAFF. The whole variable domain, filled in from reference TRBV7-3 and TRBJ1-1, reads GAGVSQTPSNKVTEKGKYVELRCDPISGHTALYWYRQSLGQGPEFLIYFQGTGAADDSGLPNDRFFAVRPEGSVSTLKIQRTERGDSAVYLCASSLGTGLNTEAFFGQGTRLTVV.

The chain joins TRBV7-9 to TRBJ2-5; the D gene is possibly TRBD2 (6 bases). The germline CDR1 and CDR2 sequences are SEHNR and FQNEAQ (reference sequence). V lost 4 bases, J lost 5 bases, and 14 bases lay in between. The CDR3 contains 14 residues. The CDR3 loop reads CASSSGGGRETQYF. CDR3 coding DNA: TGTGCCAGCAGCTCCGGGGGTGGGCGCGAGACCCAGTACTTC.

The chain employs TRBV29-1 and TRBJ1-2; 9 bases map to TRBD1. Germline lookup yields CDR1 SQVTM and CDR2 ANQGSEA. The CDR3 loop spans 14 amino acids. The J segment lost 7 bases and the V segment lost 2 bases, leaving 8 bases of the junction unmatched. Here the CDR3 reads CSVESGTGSSGYTF. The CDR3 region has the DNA TGCAGCGTTGAATCAGGGACAGGGAGTAGTGGCTACACCTTC.

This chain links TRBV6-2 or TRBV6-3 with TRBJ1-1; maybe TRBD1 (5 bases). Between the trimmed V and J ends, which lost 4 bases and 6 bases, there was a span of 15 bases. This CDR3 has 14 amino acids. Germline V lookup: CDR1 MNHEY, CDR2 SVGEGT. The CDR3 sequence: CASSWGKEVSEAFF. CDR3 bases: TGTGCCAGCAGTTGGGGCAAGGAGGTCTCTGAAGCTTTCTTT.